This T cell receptor (beta chain) was observed in a study of shared clonotypes between healthy human individuals. Findings and caveats of the study: Of the naive CD4 clonotypes, approximately 5% were shared across several donors. It was anticipated that sequencing depth would influence how many clonotypes donors shared.

V was shortened by 5 bases and J by 5 bases, with 15 bases between the two germline ends. CDR3 length: 14 residues. CDR1 is SGHVS, CDR2 FQNEAQ, per germline. Profiling relied on immunoSEQ multiplex PCR, and the TCRdb table lists in-frame clones only, not all of them. The sample contains 2,500,000 or so clones, approximately 93% of which appear only once. In the case of this clone: Its antigen is as yet unknown.

The TCR originated in a man younger than 35 in good health. Some clones in this sample may be carry-over from other donors' samples. The specimen sequenced was naive CD4+ T cells from PBMCs. Subset meaning: CD45RA+ positively selected. The chain joins TRBV7-8 to TRBJ1-2; no clear D gene. Here the CDR3 reads CASSLRYSRYGYTF. CDR3 nucleotide sequence: TGTGCCAGCAGCCTTCGATATTCTCGTTATGGCTACACCTTC.